The 30 T cell receptor beta chains listed next were all sequenced from one sample in a study of blood T cell repertoires in COVID-19. Profiling relied on immunoSEQ multiplex PCR, and the TCRdb table lists in-frame clones only, not all of them. The repertoire holds roughly 260,000 clones, with around four fifths as singletons. Input material: PBMCs or T cells enriched from blood (not recorded which). Receptors originate from a woman in her thirties or forties who had been exposed to COVID-19.

The rearrangement joins TRBV30 to TRBJ2-5, with TRBD2 as a possible D gene (6 bases). The germline V gene encodes CDR1 GTSNPN and CDR2 SVGIG (reference sequence). The length of the CDR3 is 14 residues. Between the trimmed V and J ends, which lost 3 bases and 9 bases, there was a span of 20 bases. The CDR3 region has the DNA TGTGCCTGGAGGCGGGGCGACCTACCGGTCCCCCAGTACTTC. Amino acids: CAWRRGDLPVPQYF.

The rearrangement joins TRBV11-3 to TRBJ2-2, with 10 bases fitting TRBD1. CDR3 length: 15 residues. Germline CDR1 is SGHNT and CDR2 is YENEEA. The trim removed 6 bases at V and 5 bases at J, leaving 6 bases unmatched. In DNA, the CDR3 is TGTGCCAGCAGTAATACGGACAGGGGGACCGGGGAGCTGTTTTTT. This codes for CASSNTDRGTGELFF.

V gene TRBV12-3 or TRBV12-4 combines with J gene TRBJ1-2, with 7 bases lining up with TRBD1. The CDR3 runs 13 residues. Trimming cost V 3 bases and J 7 bases; bases outside gene matches: 5. The CDR3 DNA reads TGTGCCAGCAGTTTCCCAGACAGGGCTGGCTACACCTTC. The encoded protein is CASSFPDRAGYTF.

This rearrangement joins TRBV6-5 to TRBJ2-5, with 10 bases fitting TRBD1. The germline CDR1 and CDR2 sequences are MNHEY and SVGAGI. The CDR3 runs to 15 residues. V dropped 2 bases and J dropped 5; count of bases not matched to a gene: 5. CDR3 coding DNA: TGTGCCAGCAGTTACGGGACAGGGGCTGGGGAGACCCAGTACTTC. Residues: CASSYGTGAGETQYF.

V gene TRBV5-1 combines with J gene TRBJ2-3, with D maybe TRBD2 (6 bases). Germline V gives CDR1 SGHRS, CDR2 YFSETQ. This CDR3 contains 15 residues. Trimming cost V 1 base and J 4 bases, with 13 bases left between them. The DNA for the CDR3 is TGCGCCAGCAGCTTGTATGCGGGGACTGCAGATACGCAGTATTTT. It encodes CASSLYAGTADTQYF.

V is TRBV5-4 and J is TRBJ2-1; D may be TRBD2 (7 bases). With 4 bases removed from V and 5 bases from J, the gap between germline ends came to 13 bases. This CDR3 region has 14 residues. From germline, CDR1 is SGHNT and CDR2 YYREEE (reference sequence). The CDR3 loop reads CASSGGAKDNEQFF. In nucleotides, the CDR3 is TGTGCCAGCAGCGGGGGGGCCAAGGACAATGAGCAGTTCTTC.

The rearrangement links TRBV20-1 to TRBJ2-7; 7 bases agree with TRBD1. The V gene's germline CDR1 is DFQATT and CDR2 SNEGSKA (reference sequence). The length of the CDR3 is 14 residues. Trimming removed 3 bases from V and 3 bases from J; junction bases left unmatched: 8. CDR3 sequence reads: CSASPWTGGYEQYF. DNA of the CDR3: TGCAGTGCTAGTCCTTGGACAGGAGGCTACGAGCAGTACTTC.

This rearrangement joins TRBV7-6 to TRBJ1-2; D possibly corresponds to TRBD1 (5 bases). The CDR3 extends over 13 amino acids. The V and J ends lost 5 bases and 8 bases respectively, with 15 bases between them. Per germline, CDR1 SGHVS and CDR2 FNYEAQ. CDR3 coding DNA: TGTGCCAGCAGCCGGGACCTCGCGGGGGGCTACACCTTC. It yields the protein CASSRDLAGGYTF.

There are a few counts of this clone. CDR3 sequence: CASSLPYQPQHF. Written as DNA, the CDR3 is TGTGCCAGCAGTTTACCATATCAGCCCCAGCATTTT. V gene TRBV12-3 or TRBV12-4 combines with J gene TRBJ1-5; D not resolved. V lost 2 bases, J lost 5 bases, and 4 bases lay in between. The CDR3 is made up of 12 amino acids.

The rearrangement links TRBV9 to TRBJ1-6; 7 nucleotides align to TRBD1. V was pared by 3 bases and J by 7 bases, with 4 bases of the junction left unmatched. Germline V CDR1 and CDR2: SGDLS, YYNGEE. This CDR3 contains 14 residues. This chain's CDR3 is CASSGTGVNSPLHF. Written as DNA, the CDR3 is TGTGCCAGCAGCGGGACAGGTGTCAATTCACCCCTCCACTTT. Filled out from reference TRBV9 and TRBJ1-6, the complete variable domain reads DSGVTQTPKHLITATGQRVTLRCSPRSGDLSVYWYQQSLDQGLQFLIQYYNGEERAKGNILERFSAQQFPDLHSELNLSSLELGDSALYFCASSGTGVNSPLHFGNGTRLTVT.

This clone was detected once. The chain uses TRBV6-5 and TRBJ1-5; TRBD1 might be the D (6 bases). This CDR3 is 14 amino acids long. Germline V gives CDR1 MNHEY, CDR2 SVGAGI. V was shortened by 5 bases and J by 4 bases, with 12 bases between the two germline ends. CDR3 coding DNA: TGTGCCAGCAGTCGACAGGTCCAAAATCAGCCCCAGCATTTT. Translating gives CASSRQVQNQPQHF.

The chain links TRBV27 to TRBJ1-1; D gene ambiguous. Trimming left V 4 bases short and J 3 bases short, with 12 bases between. The germline V gene encodes CDR1 MNHEY and CDR2 SMNVEV (reference sequence). This CDR3 is 14 amino acids long. DNA for the CDR3: TGTGCCAGCAGTTCACCAACCGAGTACACTGAAGCTTTCTTT. Translated, it gives CASSSPTEYTEAFF.

V usage is TRBV11-2 and J usage is TRBJ2-7; TRBD2 aligns across 16 bases. The CDR3 runs 16 residues. Trimming removed 10 bases from V and 4 bases from J; junction bases left unmatched: 10. The germline V gene encodes CDR1 SGHAT and CDR2 FQNNGV. The CDR3 DNA reads TGTGCCACCGGGACTAGCGGGGGGGCGGTAGCGTACGAGCAGTACTTC. It codes for CATGTSGGAVAYEQYF.

The chain combines TRBV3-1 (or the pseudogene TRBV3-2) with TRBJ2-5; 14 bases are shared with TRBD2. Trimming cost V 4 bases and J 4 bases; bases outside gene matches: 2. The germline V gene has CDR1 LGHDT and CDR2 YNNKEL (reference sequence). This CDR3 contains 15 residues. The CDR3: CASSLGLAGGETQYF. The CDR3 DNA is TGTGCCAGCAGCCTCGGACTAGCGGGGGGAGAGACCCAGTACTTC.

A note on this clone: A junction boundary mismatches the germline segment, possibly from a read error. The chain carries TRBV9 and TRBJ2-3; D gene ambiguous. The CDR3 covers 13 residues. Germline CDR1 SGDLS, CDR2 YYNGEE. The CDR3 bases are TGTGCCAACAGCCCCTCCCCCACAGATACGCAGTATTTT. Amino acids: CANSPSPTDTQYF. The whole variable domain, remainder taken from reference TRBV9 and TRBJ2-3, is DSGVTQTPKHLITATGQRVTLRCSPRSGDLSVYWYQQSLDQGLQFLIQYYNGEERAKGNILERFSAQQFPDLHSELNLSSLELGDSALYFCANSPSPTDTQYFGPGTRLTVL.

The chain is built from TRBV4-1 and TRBJ2-2; possibly TRBD2 for D (6 bases). CDR1 and CDR2 from the germline V gene are MGHRA and YSYEKL. V was shortened by 10 bases and J by 4 bases, with 16 bases between the two germline ends. This CDR3 is built from 14 residues. The CDR3 sequence: CATQGPGGTGELFF. The CDR3 nucleotides are TGCGCCACGCAAGGCCCCGGGGGCACCGGGGAGCTGTTTTTT.

The chain joins TRBV2 to TRBJ1-1, with D maybe TRBD1 (5 bases). V was trimmed by 6 bases and J by 10 bases, leaving 21 bases between them. The CDR3 consists of 14 residues. CDR1 and CDR2 from the germline V gene are SNHLY and FYNNEI. The CDR3 protein is CASRYGQGGIVAFF. In nucleotides, the CDR3 is TGTGCCAGCAGGTACGGGCAGGGAGGAATTGTAGCTTTCTTT.

The CDR3 sequence is CASSQDSRQGNEQFF. CDR3 DNA: TGTGCCAGCAGCCAAGACAGTAGGCAGGGCAATGAGCAGTTCTTC. This rearrangement joins TRBV3-1 (or the pseudogene TRBV3-2) to TRBJ2-1, with D perhaps TRBD1 (5 bases). Trimming pared 0 bases from V and 6 bases from J, leaving 12 bases between. Germline CDR1 LGHDT, CDR2 YNNKEL (reference sequence). The CDR3 totals 15 residues.

CDR3 in amino acids: CASSSRRGGADTQYF. In nucleotides, the CDR3 is TGTGCCAGCAGCTCCAGGCGGGGTGGCGCGGATACGCAGTATTTT. The V call is TRBV7-2, the J call TRBJ2-3; tentatively, D is TRBD2 (6 bases). This CDR3 is 15 amino acids long. V lost 4 bases, J lost 6 bases, and 17 bases lay in between. Germline V gene lookup returns CDR1 SGHTA and CDR2 FQGNSA. Drawing the rest from reference TRBV7-2 and TRBJ2-3, the complete variable domain is GAGVSQSPSNKVTEKGKDVELRCDPISGHTALYWYRQSLGQGLEFLIYFQGNSAPDKSGLPSDRFSAERTGGSVSTLTIQRTQQEDSAVYLCASSSRRGGADTQYFGPGTRLTVL.

V gene TRBV7-9 combines with J gene TRBJ1-2; maybe TRBD1 (5 bases). CDR1 SEHNR and CDR2 FQNEAQ come from the germline V gene (reference sequence). This CDR3 comprises 12 residues. V was clipped by 7 bases and J by 8 bases, with 14 bases between them. The CDR3 DNA reads as TGTGCCAGCAACCCCCAGGGCCCAGGCTACACCTTC. The encoded protein is CASNPQGPGYTF.

The rearrangement joins TRBV1 to TRBJ1-5; the table's D call TRBD1 went unverified against the DNA. TRBV1 constitutes a pseudogene. This CDR3 region has 19 residues. CDR3 region: CTSSRSGTGIKGGNQPQHF. As DNA, the CDR3 is TGCACCAGCAGCCGATCCGGGACAGGGATAAAGGGGGGCAATCAGCCCCAGCATTTT.

The V and J genes are TRBV6-1 and TRBJ2-4, with a possible D match to TRBD1 (6 bases). V gave up 1 base and J gave up 3 bases, with 13 bases separating them. The CDR3 runs 16 residues. The germline V gene encodes CDR1 MNHNS and CDR2 SASEGT. The CDR3 protein is CASSEVHIQGKNIQYF. The CDR3 DNA reads as TGTGCCAGCAGTGAAGTTCATATACAGGGCAAAAACATTCAGTACTTC.

The rearrangement joins TRBV5-1 to TRBJ1-2; 9 nucleotides line up with TRBD1. CDR3 length equals 15 residues. Germline values: CDR1 SGHRS, CDR2 YFSETQ. Trimming removed 3 bases from V and 6 bases from J; junction bases left unmatched: 9. For the CDR3, the DNA is TGCGCCAGCAGCTCGGGACAGGGAATGGGAGATGGCTACACCTTC. Translating it yields CASSSGQGMGDGYTF.

The chain couples TRBV6-5 to TRBJ2-7, with TRBD2 matching over 10 bases. V dropped 2 bases and J dropped 9; count of bases not matched to a gene: 13. The CDR3 contains 16 residues. CDR1 MNHEY and CDR2 SVGAGI come from the germline V gene. The CDR3 protein is CASSYTTGLARKVQYF. Written as DNA, the CDR3 is TGTGCCAGCAGTTACACGACGGGACTAGCGAGGAAGGTGCAGTACTTC.

The J gene is TRBJ2-1, the V gene TRBV7-3; D is uncertain. Germline loops: CDR1 SGHTA, CDR2 FQGTGA. The CDR3 loop spans 14 amino acids. V was cut by 1 base and J by 5 bases, with 9 bases left in between. CDR3 amino acids: CASSLIALDNEQFF. The CDR3 DNA reads TGTGCCAGCAGCTTAATTGCGCTCGACAATGAGCAGTTCTTC. Combining the CDR3 with reference TRBV7-3 and TRBJ2-1 gives the whole variable domain GAGVSQTPSNKVTEKGKYVELRCDPISGHTALYWYRQSLGQGPEFLIYFQGTGAADDSGLPNDRFFAVRPEGSVSTLKIQRTERGDSAVYLCASSLIALDNEQFFGPGTRLTVL.

The V and J genes are TRBV12-3 or TRBV12-4 and TRBJ1-1; D gene unclear. Trimming shortened V by 6 bases and J by 7 bases, and 15 bases separated the two germline ends. The CDR3 has 13 residues. The chain's CDR3 is CASRGSARLEAFF. CDR3 bases: TGTGCCAGCAGAGGATCCGCTCGACTTGAAGCTTTCTTT.

The J gene is TRBJ2-1, the V gene TRBV6-5, with 8 bases lining up with TRBD2. V trimming: 6 bases; J trimming: 4 bases; junction bases outside the gene matches: 8. This CDR3 is built from 15 residues. The germline V gene has CDR1 MNHEY and CDR2 SVGAGI. CDR3 in amino acids: CASRETGGRYNEQFF. The CDR3 DNA reads TGTGCCAGCAGGGAGACGGGGGGGAGATACAATGAGCAGTTCTTC.

This chain joins TRBV28 and TRBJ2-6, with D possibly matching TRBD1 (6 bases). In germline, CDR1 is MDHEN, CDR2 SYDVKM. This CDR3 has 16 residues. Trimming removed 2 bases at V and 1 base at J, with 9 bases between. The CDR3 here is CASSLGTGSGANVLTF. DNA of the CDR3: TGTGCCAGCAGTTTAGGCACAGGGTCTGGGGCCAACGTCCTGACTTTC.

The genes are TRBV19 and TRBJ1-1; D gene ambiguous. V was cut by 4 bases and J by 10 bases, with 10 bases left in between. CDR3 length: 11 residues. Per germline, CDR1 LNHDA and CDR2 SQIVND (reference sequence). The CDR3 sequence is CASSTAGRAFF. CDR3 coding DNA: TGTGCCAGTAGTACCGCCGGGAGAGCTTTCTTT.

This clone was counted once. The chain is built from TRBV19 and TRBJ2-7; TRBD2 matches at 8 bases. Germline V lookup: CDR1 LNHDA, CDR2 SQIVND (reference sequence). J gave up 4 bases and V 7 bases, and 15 bases lay outside the gene matches. This CDR3 has 16 amino acids. The CDR3: CASTIGTRAAGYEQYF. Here the CDR3 DNA reads TGTGCCAGTACCATCGGGACTAGGGCGGCGGGATACGAGCAGTACTTC.